This TCR beta chain was identified during a study of blood T cell repertoires in COVID-19. Study-level background: From the United States, Italy and Spain came samples of acute and convalescent COVID-19. Sources were T cells, B-cell-depleted T cells, or PBMCs; the material itself was cDNA or gDNA.

The CDR3 loop spans 15 amino acids. Trimming left V 7 bases short and J 0 bases short, with 14 bases between. The germline gives CDR1 WSHSY, CDR2 SAAADI. As handled by the study authors: Reference gene primer amplification gave nucleated cell count estimates. Libraries were prepared by immunoSEQ multiplex PCR; TCRdb keeps only in-frame clonotypes and omits some of them. Clone size and V and J calls were adopted from that table, with D and trimming inferred from the DNA. The profile covers 150,000 or so clones, with 70% to 90% appearing a single time and about a tenth taken by the ten largest. This clone was detected a few times.

This chain uses TRBV10-2 with TRBJ2-3; D is unclear. Sequencing was done on a sample of peripheral blood. This clonotype originated in a man between 45 and 60 years old with acute or convalescent COVID-19. The CDR3 DNA reads as TGCGCCAGCACGCAGACTCAGTCTAGCACAGATACGCAGTATTTT. Its translation is CASTQTQSSTDTQYF.